This T cell receptor (beta chain) stems from a study of blood T cell repertoires in COVID-19. Study-level information: Both acute and convalescent COVID-19 samples were obtained from the United States, Italy and Spain. T cells, B-cell-depleted T cells, or PBMCs provided the cDNA or gDNA that served as material.

Germline lookup yields CDR1 LNHDA and CDR2 SQIVND (reference sequence). This CDR3 contains 16 residues. J was trimmed by 1 base and V by 5 bases; bases with no gene match: 7. Original handling: Reference gene primers were amplified, and this amplification served to estimate nucleated cell counts. Here immunoSEQ multiplex PCR was the method, and the copy in TCRdb shows in-frame clones only, minus some. From that table come the V and J calls and clone size; the DNA was used to work out D and trimming. The profile shows about 130,000 clones, approximately 80% of them singletons. There are a few counts of this clone.

Sequenced input: peripheral blood. This chain uses TRBV19 with TRBJ1-3, with 8 bases identical to TRBD1. The source of this sequence is an elderly man with acute or convalescent COVID-19. The CDR3 spells CASSDSRGRSGNTIYF. Written as DNA, the CDR3 is TGTGCCAGTAGTGACAGCAGGGGGCGATCTGGAAACACCATATATTTT. The whole variable domain, remainder taken from reference TRBV19 and TRBJ1-3, is DGGITQSPKYLFRKEGQNVTLSCEQNLNHDAMYWYRQDPGQGLRLIYYSQIVNDFQKGDIAEGYSVSREKKESFPLTVTSAQKNPTAFYLCASSDSRGRSGNTIYFGEGSWLTVV.